This T cell receptor beta chain emerged from a study of cytomegalovirus exposure and HLA in healthy donors. This clone was counted once. What it binds is unknown. Regarding the study as a whole: Cytomegalovirus-associated status was assigned to 164 TCR beta chains. A later analysis showed HLA-associated TCR beta chains outstripping equally common others in clonal expansion. After further analysis at a later stage, 15,000 to 20,000 TCR beta sequences were associated with HLA alleles at 0.05 false discovery rate.

The PCR had 60 Vbeta and 13 Jbeta primers. Sequenced by immunoSEQ multiplex PCR; TCRdb stores in-frame clones only, minus some. This sample has fewer than 250,000 clones, with about four fifths found just once. Donors consisted of healthy bone marrow donors. This CDR3 has 15 amino acids. The rearrangement uses TRBV21-1 and TRBJ1-4; the D call of TRBD1 is as the table states it, not checked on the DNA. TRBV21-1 is a pseudogene locus. The TCR originated in a woman in her 30s in good health and CMV-seropositive. The sample was PBMCs. The CDR3 protein is CASSKNREGNEKLFF. The CDR3 DNA is TGTGCCAGCAGCAAAAACAGGGAAGGGAATGAAAAACTGTTTTTT.